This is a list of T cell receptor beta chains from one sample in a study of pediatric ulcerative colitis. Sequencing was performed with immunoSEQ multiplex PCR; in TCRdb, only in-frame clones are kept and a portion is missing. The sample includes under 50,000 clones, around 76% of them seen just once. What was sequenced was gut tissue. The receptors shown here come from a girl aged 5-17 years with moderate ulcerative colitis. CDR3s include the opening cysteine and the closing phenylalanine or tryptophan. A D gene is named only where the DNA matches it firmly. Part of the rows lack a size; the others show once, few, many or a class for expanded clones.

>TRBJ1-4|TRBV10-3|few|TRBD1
TGTGCCATCAGCCAAGACAGGGGGCGCGAAAAACTGTTTTTT
CAISQDRGREKLFF
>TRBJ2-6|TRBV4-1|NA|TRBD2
TGCGCCAGCAGCCAGGCGGGACTAGCTCTCGTATCTGGGGCCAACGTCCTGACTTTC
CASSQAGLALVSGANVLTF
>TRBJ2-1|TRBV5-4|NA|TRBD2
TGTGCCAGCAGCTTGCCGCAGCTAGCGGAGAACAATGAGCAGTTCTTC
CASSLPQLAENNEQFF
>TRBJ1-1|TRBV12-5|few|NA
TGTGCTAGTGATTGGAACACTGAAGCTTTCTTT
CASDWNTEAFF
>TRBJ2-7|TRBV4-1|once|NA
TGCGCCAGCAGCCAAGAGACAGTGAGCGGGTCCTACGAGCAGTACTTC
CASSQETVSGSYEQYF
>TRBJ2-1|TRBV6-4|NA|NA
TGTGCCAGCAGTGCAGACTCCTACAATGAGCAGTTCTTC
CASSADSYNEQFF
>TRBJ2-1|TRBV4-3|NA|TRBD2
TGCGCCAGCAGCCCCATGGGGACTAGCGGGGCCTCCTACAATGAGCAGTTCTTC
CASSPMGTSGASYNEQFF
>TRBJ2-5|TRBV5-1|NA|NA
TGCGCCAGCAGCACAAGAAGTCGCCAAGAGACCCAGTACTTC
CASSTRSRQETQYF
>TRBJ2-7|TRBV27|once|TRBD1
TGTGCCAGCCAGACTCCACGGGGACAGCCTTACATCTACGAGCAGTACTTC
CASQTPRGQPYIYEQYF
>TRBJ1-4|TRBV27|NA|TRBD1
TGTGCCAGCAGTTTATCCCCGACAGGGGGCCTTGAAAAACTGTTTTTT
CASSLSPTGGLEKLFF
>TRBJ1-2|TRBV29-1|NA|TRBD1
TGCAGCGTCCAGGGGGGCTATGGCTACACCTTC
CSVQGGYGYTF
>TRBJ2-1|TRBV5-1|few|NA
TGCGCCAGCAGCTTGGCAGGGGCTGGTGAGCAGTTCTTC
CASSLAGAGEQFF
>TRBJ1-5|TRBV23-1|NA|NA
TGCGCCAGCAGTCTGGTAATGGGTTATCAGCCCCAGCATTTT
CASSLVMGYQPQHF
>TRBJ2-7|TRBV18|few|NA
TGTGCCAGCTCGAGACAGGAGAGCTCCTACGAGCAGTACTTC
CASSRQESSYEQYF
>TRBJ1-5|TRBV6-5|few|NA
TGTGCCAGCAGTTTGTTAGCCCTATATAGCAATCAGCCCCAGCATTTT
CASSLLALYSNQPQHF
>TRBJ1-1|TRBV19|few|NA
TGTGCCAGTATTGGCAGCATGAACACTGAAGCTTTCTTT
CASIGSMNTEAFF
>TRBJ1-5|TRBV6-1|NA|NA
TGTGCCAGCAAGGAACCCTTGGGAGGCAATCAGCCCCAGCATTTT
CASKEPLGGNQPQHF
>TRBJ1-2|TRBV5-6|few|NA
TGTGCCAGCAGCTTGCCCGTACTCTATGGCTACACCTTC
CASSLPVLYGYTF
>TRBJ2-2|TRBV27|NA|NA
TGTGCCAGCAACTCGCCGGGACACACGAACACCGGGGAGCTGTTTTTT
CASNSPGHTNTGELFF
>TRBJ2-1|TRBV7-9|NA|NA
TGTGCCAGCAGCCCGGCGGGGGCCGTTTACAATGAGCAGTTCTTC
CASSPAGAVYNEQFF
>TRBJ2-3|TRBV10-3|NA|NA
TGTGCCATCAGTACAGACACCTCACGGGGCACAGATACGCAGTATTTT
CAISTDTSRGTDTQYF
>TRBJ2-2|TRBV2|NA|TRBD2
TGTGCCAGCAGAGGACTAGCGGGGGGGCCGGGCACCGGGGAGCTGTTTTTT
CASRGLAGGPGTGELFF
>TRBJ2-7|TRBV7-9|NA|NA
TGTGCCAGCAGCCGGACAACGTACGAGCAGTACTTC
CASSRTTYEQYF
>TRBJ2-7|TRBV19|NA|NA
TGTGCCAGTAGCCCGTCGGCCTCCTACGAGCAGTACTTC
CASSPSASYEQYF
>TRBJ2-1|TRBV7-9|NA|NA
TGTGCCAGCAGCTTAGAGGTCCATGAGCAGTTCTTC
CASSLEVHEQFF
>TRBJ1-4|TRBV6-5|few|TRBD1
TGTGCCAGCAGGAACAGGGGTTTGGAAAAACTGTTTTTT
CASRNRGLEKLFF
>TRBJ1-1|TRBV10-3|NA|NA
TGTGCCACCAGGACCCTGATGATGAACACTGAAGCTTTCTTT
CATRTLMMNTEAFF
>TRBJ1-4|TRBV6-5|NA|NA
TGTGCCAGCAGTTACCCGAGGGCAACTAATGAAAAACTGTTTTTT
CASSYPRATNEKLFF
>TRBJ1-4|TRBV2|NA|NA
TGTGCCAGCACCATTGGGGAGAAACTGTTTTTT
CASTIGEKLFF
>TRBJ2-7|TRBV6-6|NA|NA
TGTGCCAGCAGCAAAATACAGGGCGAGCAGTACTTC
CASSKIQGEQYF
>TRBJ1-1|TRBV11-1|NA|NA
TGTGCCAGCAGCTTAGCGACTGTGAACACTGAAGCTTTCTTT
CASSLATVNTEAFF
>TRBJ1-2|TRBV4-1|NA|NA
TGCGCCAGCAGCCAACTGGCCGGAGGGACGTACTATGGCTACACCTTC
CASSQLAGGTYYGYTF
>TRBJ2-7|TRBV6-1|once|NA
TGTGCCAGCCGGCGGGCAAGCTCCTACGAGCAGTACTTC
CASRRASSYEQYF
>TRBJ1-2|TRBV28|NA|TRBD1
TGTGCCAGCAGTAGTGGACAGGCTTATGGCTACACCTTC
CASSSGQAYGYTF
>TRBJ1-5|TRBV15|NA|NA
TGTGCCACCAGCAGAGATCTGACGCAGCCCCAGCATTTT
CATSRDLTQPQHF
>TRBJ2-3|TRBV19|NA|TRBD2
TGTGCCAGCCACTATAGCGGGAGCCAAGATACGCAGTATTTT
CASHYSGSQDTQYF
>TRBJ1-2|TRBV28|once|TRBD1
TGTGCCAGCAGACCACAGGGGTCTAACTATGGCTACACCTTC
CASRPQGSNYGYTF
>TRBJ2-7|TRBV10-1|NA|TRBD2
TGCGCCAGCAGCCTGGAGAGCGGGAGGGTGCAGTACTTC
CASSLESGRVQYF
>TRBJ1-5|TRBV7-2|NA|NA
TGTGCCAGCAGCTCCAATGTAAGGCAGCCCCAGCATTTT
CASSSNVRQPQHF
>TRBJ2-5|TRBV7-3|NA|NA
TGTGCCAGCAGCTTAGGGGCTAAAGAGACCCAGTACTTC
CASSLGAKETQYF
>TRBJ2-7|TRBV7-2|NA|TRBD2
TGTGCCAGCAGCGAGTCACCTGGGGGGGGCTCCTACGAGCAGTACTTC
CASSESPGGGSYEQYF
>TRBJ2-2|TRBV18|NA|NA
TGTGCCAGCTCACCACAGTCTCCCCCTCTAGAAACCGGGGAGCTGTTTTTT
CASSPQSPPLETGELFF
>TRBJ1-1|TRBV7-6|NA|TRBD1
TGTGCCAGCAGCTTAGGGACAGGGGTAGAAGCTTTCTTT
CASSLGTGVEAFF
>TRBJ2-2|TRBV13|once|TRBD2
TGTGCCAGCAGCCGCCGGGAGGGGGGCTCCGGGGAGCTGTTTTTT
CASSRREGGSGELFF
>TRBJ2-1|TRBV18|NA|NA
TGTGCCAGCTCAAGGGGGAGCTCCTACAATGAGCAGTTCTTC
CASSRGSSYNEQFF
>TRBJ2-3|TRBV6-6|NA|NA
TGTGCCAGCAGCCGCGCAGGGCTTGGGACAGATACGCAGTATTTT
CASSRAGLGTDTQYF
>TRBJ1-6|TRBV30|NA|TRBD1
TGTGCCTGGAGTCAAGGGGGCAATTCACCCCTCCACTTT
CAWSQGGNSPLHF
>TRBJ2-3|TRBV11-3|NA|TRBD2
TGTGCCAGCAGCTTTGGGACTAGCGACACAGATACGCAGTATTTT
CASSFGTSDTDTQYF
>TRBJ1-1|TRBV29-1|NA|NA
TGCAGCGTTGTTCGCCCAATGAACACTGAAGCTTTCTTT
CSVVRPMNTEAFF
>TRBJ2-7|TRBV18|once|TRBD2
TGTGCCAGCTCACCACCCGGGGGGGGTAGAGAGCAGTACTTC
CASSPPGGGREQYF
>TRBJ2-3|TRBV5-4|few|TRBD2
TGTGCCAGCAGCGGGACTAGCGGACGCACAGATACGCAGTATTTT
CASSGTSGRTDTQYF
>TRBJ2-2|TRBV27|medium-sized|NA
TGTGCCAGCAGGATCCGGGACGGCTACACCGGGGAGCTGTTTTTT
CASRIRDGYTGELFF